Below, one TCR beta chain is given with its context. This entry belongs to a study of blood T cell repertoires in COVID-19. The CDR3 totals 16 residues. Enrollees, about 18 to 89 years old, lived in about two dozen US areas. Two negative PCRs, clearance, or symptom resolution had been documented for recovered Cohort 3 donors. Original handling: Reference gene primer amplification in the assay estimated nucleated cell counts. TCRdb's table, derived via immunoSEQ multiplex PCR, lists solely in-frame clones and lacks some. The D gene and trimming were derived from the DNA, and the V and J assignments and clone size from that table. The table has some 200,000 clones, 88% seen once.

Sequencing was done on a sample of PBMCs or T cells enriched from blood (not recorded which). This receptor was taken from a woman aged 25-40 years who had recovered from COVID-19. The rearrangement uses TRBV21-1 and TRBJ1-6; TRBD1, the table's D call, was not compared with the DNA. TRBV21-1 corresponds to a pseudogene. In DNA form, the CDR3 reads TGTGCCAGCAGCAAACGTACCCGCCAGGGGAATTCACCCCTCCACTTT. It specifies CASSKRTRQGNSPLHF.